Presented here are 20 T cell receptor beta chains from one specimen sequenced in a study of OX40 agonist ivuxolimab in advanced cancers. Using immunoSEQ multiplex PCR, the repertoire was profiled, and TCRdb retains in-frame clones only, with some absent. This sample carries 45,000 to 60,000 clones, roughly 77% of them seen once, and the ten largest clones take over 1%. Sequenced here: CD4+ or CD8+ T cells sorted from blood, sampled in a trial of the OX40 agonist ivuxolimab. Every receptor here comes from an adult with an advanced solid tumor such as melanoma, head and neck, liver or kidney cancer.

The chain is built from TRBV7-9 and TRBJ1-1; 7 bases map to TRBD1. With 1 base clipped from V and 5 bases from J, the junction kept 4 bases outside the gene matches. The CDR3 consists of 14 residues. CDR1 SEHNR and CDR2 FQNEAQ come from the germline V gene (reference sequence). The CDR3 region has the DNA TGTGCCAGCAGCTTAGAGCAGGGGGAGACTGAAGCTTTCTTT. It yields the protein CASSLEQGETEAFF.

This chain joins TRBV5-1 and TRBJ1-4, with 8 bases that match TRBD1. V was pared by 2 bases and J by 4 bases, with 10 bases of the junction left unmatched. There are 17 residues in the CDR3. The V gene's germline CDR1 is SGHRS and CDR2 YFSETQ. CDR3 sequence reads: CASSFLPGGWGNEKLFF. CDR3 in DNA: TGCGCCAGCAGCTTCCTTCCAGGGGGCTGGGGTAATGAAAAACTGTTTTTT.

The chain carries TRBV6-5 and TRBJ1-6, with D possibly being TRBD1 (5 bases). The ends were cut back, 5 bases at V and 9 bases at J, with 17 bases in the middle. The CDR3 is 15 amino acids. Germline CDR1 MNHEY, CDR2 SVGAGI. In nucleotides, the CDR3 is TGTGCCAGCAGTATCCTAGGGGCGCAGGCTTCACCCCTCCACTTT. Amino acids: CASSILGAQASPLHF.

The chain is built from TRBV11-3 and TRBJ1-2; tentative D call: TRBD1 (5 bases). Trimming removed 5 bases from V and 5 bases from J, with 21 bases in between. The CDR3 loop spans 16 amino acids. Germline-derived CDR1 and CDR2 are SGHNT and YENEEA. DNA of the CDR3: TGTGCCAGCAGCCAAGAAGGTGCAGGGACGGTGTATGGCTACACCTTC. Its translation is CASSQEGAGTVYGYTF.

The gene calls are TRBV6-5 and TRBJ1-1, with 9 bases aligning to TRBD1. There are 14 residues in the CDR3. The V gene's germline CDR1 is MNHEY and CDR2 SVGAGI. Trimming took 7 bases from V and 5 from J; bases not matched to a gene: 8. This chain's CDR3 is CASTQDRGGTEAFF. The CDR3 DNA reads TGTGCCAGCACCCAAGACAGGGGGGGGACTGAAGCTTTCTTT.

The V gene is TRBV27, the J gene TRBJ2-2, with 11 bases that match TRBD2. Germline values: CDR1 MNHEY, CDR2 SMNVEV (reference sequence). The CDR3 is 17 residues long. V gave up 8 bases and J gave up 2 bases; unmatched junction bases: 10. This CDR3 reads CASGILAGEANTGELFF. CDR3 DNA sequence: TGTGCCAGCGGGATACTAGCGGGAGAGGCAAACACCGGGGAGCTGTTTTTT.

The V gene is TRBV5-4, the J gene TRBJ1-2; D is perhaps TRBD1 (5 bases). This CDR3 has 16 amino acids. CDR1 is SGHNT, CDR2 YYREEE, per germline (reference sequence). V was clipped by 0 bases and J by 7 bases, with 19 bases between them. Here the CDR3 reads CASSLDRDPILGGYTF. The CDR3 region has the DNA TGTGCCAGCAGCTTGGACCGGGACCCTATACTCGGTGGCTACACCTTC. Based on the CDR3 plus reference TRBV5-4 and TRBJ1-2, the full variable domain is ETGVTQSPTHLIKTRGQQVTLRCSSQSGHNTVSWYQQALGQGPQFIFQYYREEENGRGNFPPRFSGLQFPNYSSELNVNALELDDSALYLCASSLDRDPILGGYTFGSGTRLTVV.

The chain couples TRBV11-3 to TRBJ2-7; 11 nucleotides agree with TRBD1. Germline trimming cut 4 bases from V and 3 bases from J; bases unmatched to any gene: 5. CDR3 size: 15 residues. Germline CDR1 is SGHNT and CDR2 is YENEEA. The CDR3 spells CASSSRGTGGYEQYF. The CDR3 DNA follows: TGTGCCAGCAGCTCCCGAGGGACAGGGGGCTACGAGCAGTACTTC. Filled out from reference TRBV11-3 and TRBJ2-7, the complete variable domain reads EAGVVQSPRYKIIEKKQPVAFWCNPISGHNTLYWYLQNLGQGPELLIRYENEEAVDDSQLPKDRFSAERLKGVDSTLKIQPAELGDSAVYLCASSSRGTGGYEQYFGPGTRLTVT.

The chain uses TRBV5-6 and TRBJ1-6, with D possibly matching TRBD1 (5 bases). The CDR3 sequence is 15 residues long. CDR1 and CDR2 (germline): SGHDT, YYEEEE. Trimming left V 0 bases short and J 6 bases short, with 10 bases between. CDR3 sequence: CASSLGQFLNSPLHF. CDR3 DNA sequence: TGTGCCAGCAGCTTGGGACAGTTTCTTAATTCACCCCTCCACTTT.

The CDR3 here is CASSKGTSGNTGELFF. The CDR3 bases are TGTGCCAGCAGCAAAGGGACTAGCGGAAACACCGGGGAGCTGTTTTTT. V usage is TRBV7-9 and J usage is TRBJ2-2; 11 positions match TRBD2. The CDR3 has 16 amino acids. J was trimmed by 2 bases and V by 5 bases; bases with no gene match: 4. Per the germline V gene, CDR1 is SEHNR and CDR2 is FQNEAQ (reference sequence).

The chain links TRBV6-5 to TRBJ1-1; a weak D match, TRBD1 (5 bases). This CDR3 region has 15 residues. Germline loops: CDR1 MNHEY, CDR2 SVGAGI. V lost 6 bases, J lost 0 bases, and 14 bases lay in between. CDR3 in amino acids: CASSLRATMNTEAFF. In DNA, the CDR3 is TGTGCCAGCAGCCTCAGGGCCACGATGAACACTGAAGCTTTCTTT.

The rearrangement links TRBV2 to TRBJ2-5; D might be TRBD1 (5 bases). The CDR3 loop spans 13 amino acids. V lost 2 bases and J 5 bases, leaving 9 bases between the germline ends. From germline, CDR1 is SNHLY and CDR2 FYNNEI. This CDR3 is CASSESRGETQYF. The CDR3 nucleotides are TGTGCCAGCAGTGAATCTAGGGGCGAGACCCAGTACTTC.

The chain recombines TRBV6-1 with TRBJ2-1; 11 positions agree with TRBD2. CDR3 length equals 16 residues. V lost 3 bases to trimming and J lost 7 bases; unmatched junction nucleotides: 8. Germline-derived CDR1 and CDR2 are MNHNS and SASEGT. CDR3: CASSEIGTSGGNEQFF. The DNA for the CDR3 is TGTGCCAGCAGTGAGATCGGGACTAGCGGCGGAAATGAGCAGTTCTTC.

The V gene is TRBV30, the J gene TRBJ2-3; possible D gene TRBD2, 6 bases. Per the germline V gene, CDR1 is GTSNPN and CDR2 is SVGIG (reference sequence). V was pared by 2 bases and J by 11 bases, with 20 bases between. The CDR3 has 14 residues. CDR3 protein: CAWSHGGARPGQYF. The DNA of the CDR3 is TGTGCCTGGAGTCACGGGGGAGCGAGACCAGGGCAGTATTTT.

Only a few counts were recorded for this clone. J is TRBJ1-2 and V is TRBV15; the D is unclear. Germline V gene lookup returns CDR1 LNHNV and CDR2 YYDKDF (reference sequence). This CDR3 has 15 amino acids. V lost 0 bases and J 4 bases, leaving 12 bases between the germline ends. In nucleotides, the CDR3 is TGTGCCACCAGCAGAGATATCCAGTTAACCTATGGCTACACCTTC. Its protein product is CATSRDIQLTYGYTF.

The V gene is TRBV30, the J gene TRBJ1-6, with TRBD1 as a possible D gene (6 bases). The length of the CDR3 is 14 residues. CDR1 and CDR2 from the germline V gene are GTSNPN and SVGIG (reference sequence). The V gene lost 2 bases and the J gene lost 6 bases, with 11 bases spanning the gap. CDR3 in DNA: TGTGCCTGGAGTAGGACAGTCCTTAATTCACCCCTCCACTTT. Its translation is CAWSRTVLNSPLHF.

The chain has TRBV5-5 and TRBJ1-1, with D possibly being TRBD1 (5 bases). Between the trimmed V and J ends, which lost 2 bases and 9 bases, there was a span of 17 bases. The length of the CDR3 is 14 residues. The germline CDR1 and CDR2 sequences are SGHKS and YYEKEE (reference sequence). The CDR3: CASSLQDGAGKAFF. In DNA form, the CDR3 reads TGTGCCAGCAGCTTACAGGACGGGGCTGGAAAAGCTTTCTTT.

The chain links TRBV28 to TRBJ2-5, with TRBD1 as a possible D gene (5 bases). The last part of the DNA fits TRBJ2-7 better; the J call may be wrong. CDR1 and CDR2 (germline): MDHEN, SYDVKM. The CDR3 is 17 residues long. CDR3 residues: CASGKRRGSLESYEQYF. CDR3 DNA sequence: TGTGCCAGCGGAAAACGAAGGGGTTCCCTGGAGTCCTACGAGCAGTACTTC.

CDR3 residues: CASSQDGQRAGRNEQFF. The CDR3 DNA is TGCGCCAGCAGCCAAGATGGGCAGCGGGCGGGAAGAAATGAGCAGTTCTTC. V usage is TRBV4-1 and J usage is TRBJ2-1, with a tentative D call TRBD2 (6 bases). V was pared by 0 bases and J by 7 bases, with 19 bases between. The CDR3 totals 17 residues. Germline V gene sequence: CDR1 MGHRA, CDR2 YSYEKL.

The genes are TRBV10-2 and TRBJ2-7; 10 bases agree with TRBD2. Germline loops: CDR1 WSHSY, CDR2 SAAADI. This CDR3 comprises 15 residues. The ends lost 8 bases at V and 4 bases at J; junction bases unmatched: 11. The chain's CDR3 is CASLEGSSGGYEQYF. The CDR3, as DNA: TGCGCCAGCCTCGAGGGGTCTAGCGGGGGATACGAGCAGTACTTC.